The entry below describes one TCR beta chain. This clone was counted a few times. Its antigen is currently not known. There are no base qualities to consult, and no much larger clone falls within one base. In total, 500 to 700 healthy bone marrow donors made up the cohort. All cohort members were sampled while nominally healthy, although unrecorded immune exposures were likely present. The donor tested CMV seronegative and was one of the 352 seronegative cohort members. Each donor provided a peripheral blood sample, and peripheral blood mononuclear cells were used for TCR beta sequencing. Genomic DNA extraction from the blood cell samples was performed with the Qiagen DNeasy Blood Extraction Kit. These data come from a study of cytomegalovirus exposure and HLA in healthy donors (dated by TCRdb to about 2017). About the investigation overall: According to an earlier analysis of 587 of the donors, roughly 180 million T cells yielded roughly 100 million unique TCR beta sequences and 276 Gb of sequence data. HLA typing covered class I and class II loci at four-digit resolution. A later genetic analysis took genome-wide SNP genotypes for about 65% of the 666 donors and used that subset as a discovery cohort. To predict cytomegalovirus infection status, the study combined high-throughput TCR immunosequencing, statistical association of individual TCRs with disease status, and machine learning. The study was designed to test whether signatures of past pathogen exposure could be identified by cataloging public T cell receptors. Using immunosequencing, the study profiled T cell repertoires from fewer than 700 subjects and related those repertoires to cytomegalovirus serostatus. Roughly 5 DR-DQ haplotypes were treated as single units for association and clustering because of strong linkage in the cohort. The number of typed donors differed by locus: roughly 629-640 for A, B, C, DRB1 and DQB1; 500 to 550 for DQA1; 600 to 610 for DPA1; and around 450 for DPB1. Rather than using new phenotypic data, the later analysis identified candidate immune exposures from TCR beta sequences and from how often those sequences occurred across donors. An earlier analysis of more than 450 of the donors used high-throughput TCR beta sequencing to judge whether each TCR beta V gene segment behaved as functional or pseudogenic. Among several hundred genotyped donors of the cohort, an average of around 250,000 unique TCR beta nucleotide sequences was sequenced per donor, of which roughly 18% were non-productive. In a later analysis, previously published TCR beta repertoires from 550 to 700 donors were re-analyzed and high-resolution HLA genotyping was added so that TCR occurrence patterns could be studied. All discovery cohort repertoires had been generated on a single sequencing platform. Donor age, sex, ethnicity and CMV serostatus were compiled alongside the repertoire data. Among the roughly 390 genotyped donors, about 85% belonged to the genetic ancestry cluster associated with self-reported Caucasian donors. An early release covering roughly 580 HLA-typed donors comprised about 310 gigabases of sequencing data and tens of millions of unique TCR sequences. In addition to the first cohort of 666 subjects, a separate validation cohort of over 90 different subjects was used. The research as a whole found: While some public TCRs were present in many individuals, most TCR sequences turned up only very rarely across donors. Because HLA typing was unavailable for some donors at each locus, only the typed subset was used in association tests. According to a later genetic analysis, donors in an Asian-associated ancestry cluster had fewer N-insertions in productive TCRs than the approximately 700-donor mean. The earlier analysis of approximately 540 of the donors excluded fewer than 20 rarely observed V segments, including chromosome 9 orphons, because counts were too low. In a later analysis, several top co-occurrence clusters were reported to appear linked to parvovirus B19, influenza, CMV and Epstein-Barr virus. Assigning TCR associations to individual alleles was difficult when HLA alleles, especially DR and DQ, strongly co-occurred. Because the 87-base-pair reads could not distinguish some IMGT-functional V segments, including TRBV6-2 and TRBV6-3, those segments were excluded. A later analysis found that most CMV-associated TCR beta chains appeared HLA-restricted, with HLA associations seemingly driven largely by CMV exposure. The cohort was sequenced for TCR beta chains only, and without alpha or paired-chain data the features that could be detected were limited. In a later genetic analysis, a missense DCLRE1C variant was associated with V-gene and J-gene trimming of TCR beta chains, and the association was replicated in an independent cohort. The study gave a list of about 160 TCR beta chains associated with cytomegalovirus. A few of the identified cytomegalovirus-associated TCR beta chains were confirmed in vitro to be specific for cytomegalovirus antigens. The classifier was reported to diagnose cytomegalovirus status with high specificity and sensitivity in both the original and validation cohorts. Linkage disequilibrium might explain the correlated functional status among segregating V segments, but an unknown experimental factor could not be excluded. In an earlier analysis of about 600 of the donors, most TCR beta V segments appeared in productive rearrangements about 87% or about 30% of the time, broadly matching IMGT annotations. Presence/absence analyses assumed roughly uniform sequencing depth across donors, an assumption that may not hold. A later analysis found that HLA-associated TCR beta chains were more clonally expanded and had lower generation probabilities than equally common non-associated chains. The authors suggested that the approach could potentially be extended to other disease states and immunological phenotypes. A later analysis found that TCR association rates varied across HLA loci, with DRB1 alleles showing the most associated TCRs and HLA-C alleles the fewest. A further reported finding was that TCR beta sequences accurately predicted the HLA-A and HLA-B alleles for most subjects in the first cohort. Immune exposure information for the cohort was limited to CMV serostatus. A cluster of highly shared sequence variants was judged likely to represent a technical artifact of the sequencing pipeline. A later analysis associated about 17,000 TCR beta sequences with specific HLA alleles at a false discovery rate of 0.05.

The CDR1 and CDR2 encoded by the germline V gene are MDHEN and SYDVKM. Trimming costs V 2 bases and J 2 bases, and their ends lie 13 bases apart. There are 15 amino acids in the CDR3, from cysteine to phenylalanine inclusive. The CDR3 DNA has 45 bases and is translated from base 1. Library method: the immunoSEQ multiplex PCR assay. The multiplex PCR relied on a mix of 60 forward primers for TCR Vbeta segments and 13 reverse primers for TCR Jbeta segments. The CDR3 region of rearranged TCR beta genes was amplified from genomic DNA with a multiplex PCR assay. On the Illumina HiSeq System, the amplified TCR beta libraries were sequenced as 87-base-pair reads. Per the source publication's procedure: A later analysis tallied roughly 78 million unique TCR beta chains across the 666 repertoires, and around 9.9 million of those chains were shared by two or more donors. Raw reads were error-corrected and collapsed into unique sequences by a nearest-neighbor algorithm in which closely related sequences were merged to remove PCR and sequencing errors. CDR3 sequences were aligned to IMGT reference sequences to assign V, D and J gene segments. For a sequence to be retained, at least a six-nucleotide match to both a V gene segment and a J gene segment was required. Rearrangements were called productive when the CDR3 lacked stop codons and stayed in frame with V and J; all others were non-productive. CDR3 was defined by IMGT convention, running from the second conserved V-encoded cysteine to the conserved J-encoded phenylalanine. The earlier analysis of fewer than 750 of the donors excluded sequences that lacked an unambiguous match to a single V gene segment. In an earlier analysis of several hundred of the donors, V segments were called functional above 56.7% productive rearrangements and were called segregating when the between-donor standard deviation exceeded 5%. A statistical classification framework was built to diagnose cytomegalovirus status from the catalog of TCR beta chain sequences. In a later analysis, TCR nucleotide sequences were compared against IMGT/GENE-DB human TR gene sequences so that V and J genes could be assigned. Using the TCRdist pipeline, a later analysis assigned CDR3 sequences along with most-parsimonious VDJ recombination scenarios. In a later analysis, every TCR beta chain was defined by the combination of its CDR3 amino acid sequence and its V-gene family, and reads without a unique V-gene family were dropped. As a way to deal with suspected cross-contamination and a sequencing artifact, a later analysis dropped 592 nucleotide sequences that were highly shared and had low generation probability. A later analysis calculated a clonal expansion index for each public chain from normalized within-repertoire ranks of inferred template counts. In a later analysis, generation probabilities were computed using a VDJ recombination model fitted to out-of-frame rearrangements, and the results were checked against IGoR. A later analysis scored TCR-TCR, TCR-HLA and TCR-CMV co-occurrence with hypergeometric tests, applying a repertoire-size bias correction to TCR pairs. False discovery rates were estimated in a later analysis by permuting HLA or CMV assignments 20 times. In a later analysis, co-occurring TCRs were grouped with DBSCAN, and TCRdist sequence similarity was added when clustering was performed within HLA-allele-positive subsets. For co-occurrence clustering, repertoires with fewer than 30,000 or more than 120,000 public chains were excluded, along with five repertoires with anomalous nucleotide sharing. Not all clones reach the TCRdb copy of this immuneACCESS table, which keeps in-frame sequences only. Checked studies attribute under half of the gap to unresolved V genes and leave the rest unexplained. V and J calls and clone size are those listed in that table; D and trimming were worked out from the DNA. Counted in this sample were tens of thousands of clones; 6.5% to 8% of them appeared once. The top ten constitute 2.3% of the sample.

Sequencing input: PBMCs. This TCR came from a man over 45 in good health and CMV-seronegative. The chain is assembled from TRBV28 and TRBJ2-7, with TRBD2 tentatively as D gene (5 bases match). The CDR3 protein sequence reads: CASSLIRGNAYEQYF. The nucleotides are TGTGCCAGCAGTTTAATCCGAGGGAATGCCTACGAGCAGTACTTC. The full variable domain, completed from the reference TRBV28 and TRBJ2-7 proteins outside the CDR3, reads DVKVTQSSRYLVKRTGEKVFLECVQDMDHENMFWYRQDPGLGLRLIYFSYDVKMKEKGDIPEGYSVSREKKERFSLILESASTNQTSMYLCASSLIRGNAYEQYFGPGTRLTVT.